This T cell receptor beta chain originates from a study of PD-1 blockade in classical Hodgkin lymphoma. Each of the patients experienced relapse following autologous stem cell transplantation, and their brentuximab vedotin exposure differed. Assay: immunoSEQ multiplex PCR; the TCRdb copy retains only in-frame clones and omits some. This sample has fewer than 90,000 clones, with approximately 94% found just once. This clone has only one observation. The sample in question was peripheral blood mononuclear cells (PBMCs), obtained at baseline. The TCR was taken from a human donor with classical Hodgkin lymphoma.

Here the CDR3 reads CASSADRTVNTEAFF. In nucleotides, the CDR3 is TGTGCCAGCAGCGCCGACAGGACGGTGAACACTGAAGCTTTCTTT. The chain uses TRBV2 and TRBJ1-1, with D perhaps matching TRBD1 (6 bases). The ends were cut back, 6 bases at V and 0 bases at J, with 14 bases in the middle. Germline V gene lookup returns CDR1 SNHLY and CDR2 FYNNEI. The CDR3 covers 15 residues.